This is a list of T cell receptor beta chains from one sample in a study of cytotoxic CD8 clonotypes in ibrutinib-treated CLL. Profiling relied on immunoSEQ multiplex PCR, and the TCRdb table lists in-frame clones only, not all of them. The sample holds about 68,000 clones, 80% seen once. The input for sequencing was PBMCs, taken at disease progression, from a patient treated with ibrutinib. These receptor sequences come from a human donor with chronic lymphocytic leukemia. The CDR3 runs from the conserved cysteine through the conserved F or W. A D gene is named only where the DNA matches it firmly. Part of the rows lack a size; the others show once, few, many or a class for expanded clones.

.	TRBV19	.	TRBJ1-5	CASMGEMSNQPQHF	TGTGCCAGTATGGGGGAAATGAGCAATCAGCCCCAGCATTTT
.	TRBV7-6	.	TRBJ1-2	CASSLGEADNYGYTF	TGTGCCAGCAGCTTAGGAGAGGCGGATAACTATGGCTACACCTTC
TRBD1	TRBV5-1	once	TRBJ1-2	CASNPGGDYGYTF	TGCGCCAGCAACCCAGGGGGCGACTATGGCTACACCTTC
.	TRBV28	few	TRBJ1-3	CASSLTISGNTIYF	TGTGCCAGCAGTCTGACTATCTCTGGAAACACCATATATTTT
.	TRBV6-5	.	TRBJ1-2	CATGVREPYGYTF	TGTGCCACGGGCGTTAGGGAGCCCTATGGCTACACCTTC
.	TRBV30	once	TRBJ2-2	CAWAGGTTGELFF	TGTGCCTGGGCCGGTGGAACCACCGGGGAGCTGTTTTTT
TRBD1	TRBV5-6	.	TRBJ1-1	CASSLGQGFTEAFF	TGTGCCAGCAGCTTGGGACAGGGGTTCACTGAAGCTTTCTTT
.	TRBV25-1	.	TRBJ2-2	CASRADPGRRELFF	TGTGCCAGCAGGGCGGACCCAGGCCGACGGGAGCTGTTTTTT
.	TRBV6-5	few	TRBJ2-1	CASSYLGVEFF	TGTGCCAGCAGTTATTTAGGGGTGGAGTTCTTC
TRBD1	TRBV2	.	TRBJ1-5	CASGGQGVFNQPQHF	TGTGCCAGCGGGGGACAGGGCGTTTTCAATCAGCCCCAGCATTTT
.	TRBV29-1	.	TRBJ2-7	CSAGGRDRYEQYF	TGCAGCGCCGGGGGGCGGGACCGCTACGAGCAGTACTTC
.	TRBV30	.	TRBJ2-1	CAWSSGGDPAHEQFF	TGTGCCTGGAGTAGTGGTGGGGACCCCGCCCATGAGCAGTTCTTC
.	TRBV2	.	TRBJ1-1	CASSEWRTEAFF	TGTGCCAGCAGTGAATGGAGAACTGAAGCTTTCTTT
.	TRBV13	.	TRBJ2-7	CASSMFLGGHHYEQYF	TGTGCCAGCAGCATGTTCCTTGGGGGGCACCACTACGAGCAGTACTTC
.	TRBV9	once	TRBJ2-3	CASSLSGGGSNADTQYF	TGTGCCAGCAGCCTGTCCGGGGGCGGGAGTAACGCAGATACGCAGTATTTT
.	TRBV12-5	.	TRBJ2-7	CASGLYAVLTTYEQYF	TGTGCTAGTGGTTTGTATGCGGTGCTCACTACCTACGAGCAGTACTTC
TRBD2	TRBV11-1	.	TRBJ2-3	CASGSGLVIDTQYF	TGTGCCAGCGGGTCGGGACTAGTCATAGATACGCAGTATTTT
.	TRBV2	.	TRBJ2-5	CASSAASGKETQYF	TGTGCCAGCAGTGCGGCGTCAGGGAAGGAGACCCAGTACTTC
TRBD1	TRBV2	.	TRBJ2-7	CASKSLPGTESYEQYF	TGTGCCAGCAAGTCTCTCCCCGGGACAGAGTCCTACGAGCAGTACTTC
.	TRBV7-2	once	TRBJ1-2	CASSLPGLRGYTF	TGTGCCAGCAGCTTACCAGGGTTGCGTGGCTACACCTTC
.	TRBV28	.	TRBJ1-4	CASSLRVIATNEKLFF	TGTGCCAGCAGTTTACGAGTTATTGCAACTAATGAAAAACTGTTTTTT
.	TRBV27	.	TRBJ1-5	CASSPRSSSNQPQHF	TGTGCCAGCAGTCCTCGATCGTCTAGCAATCAGCCCCAGCATTTT
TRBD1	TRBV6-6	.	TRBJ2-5	CASSWGTALQEGQYF	TGTGCCAGCAGTTGGGGGACAGCCCTCCAAGAGGGCCAGTACTTC
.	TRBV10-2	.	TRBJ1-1	CASSEIRDYTEAFF	TGCGCCAGCAGTGAGATACGGGATTACACTGAAGCTTTCTTT
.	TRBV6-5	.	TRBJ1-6	CASRMNRDSPLHF	TGTGCCAGCAGGATGAATAGGGATTCACCCCTCCACTTT
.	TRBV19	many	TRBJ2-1	CASSEGRGSYNEQFF	TGTGCCAGTAGTGAGGGGAGAGGCTCCTACAATGAGCAGTTCTTC
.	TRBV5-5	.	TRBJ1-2	CASRIQGDYGYTF	TGTGCCAGCCGAATACAAGGGGACTATGGCTACACCTTC
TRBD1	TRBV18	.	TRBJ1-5	CASSPRTGGNQPQHF	TGTGCCAGCTCACCAAGGACAGGGGGCAATCAGCCCCAGCATTTT